In its sample, the clone carrying this T cell receptor (beta chain) was seen a few times. Its antigen is not identified. This entry comes from a study of identical twins. One entry per CDR3 protein results from TCRdb running MiXCR on the 5' RACE reads. Here the sample spans around 570,000 distinct CDR3 sequences, around a tenth being singletons. Whole-study results and caveats: Carriage of fewer insertions was seen in abundant cord blood beta clonotypes, whereas memory repertoires showed none.

CDR1 and CDR2 (germline): LGHNA, YSLEER. The CDR3 runs 13 residues. V was shortened by 0 bases and J by 13 bases, with 13 bases between the two germline ends. These same data were also listed under a study on yellow fever vaccine responses in identical twins.

This chain uses TRBV4-3 with TRBJ2-1; the D is unclear. The TCR sequence derives from a woman aged 18 to 35 in good health. Sequenced sample: PBMCs. DNA of the CDR3: TGCGCCAGCAGCCAAGAACTCCTCACGCTACAGTTCTTC. It yields the protein CASSQELLTLQFF.